These 18 T cell receptor beta chains were sequenced from one sample in a study of T cell repertoires in cytomegalovirus infection. MiXCR, applied by TCRdb to the reads, yields one record per CDR3 protein. Among about 440,000 distinct CDR3 sequences listed, roughly 30% were seen once. The specimen was PBMCs. These TCRs come from a human donor in good health (CMV status not recorded). Some clones in this sample may be carry-over from other donors' samples.

This chain joins TRBV5-6 and TRBJ1-1, with TRBD1 as a possible D gene (6 bases). Deletions cut 4 bases from V and 3 bases from J, with 16 bases between. CDR3 length: 15 residues. Germline CDR1 is SGHDT and CDR2 is YYEEEE. CDR3 loop: CASSETGRWDTEAFF. CDR3 in DNA: TGTGCCAGCAGCGAGACAGGACGATGGGACACTGAAGCTTTCTTT.

A few counts support this clonotype. V and J are TRBV6-2 or TRBV6-3 and TRBJ1-2; possibly TRBD1 for D (5 bases). The CDR3 consists of 17 residues. The germline V and J ends were trimmed by 5 bases and 6 bases, with 25 bases remaining between them. Germline-derived CDR1 and CDR2 are MNHEY and SVGEGT. CDR3 coding DNA: TGTGCCAGCAGTCGTCGACCTCGGGGGTGGGATGAGAATGGCTACACCTTC. Protein product: CASSRRPRGWDENGYTF.

J is TRBJ1-1 and V is TRBV7-8, with 11 bases fitting TRBD1. Germline V CDR1 and CDR2: SGHVS, FQNEAQ. The junction had 4 bases not matched to a gene; V was cut back by 6 bases and J by 4 bases. The CDR3 loop spans 14 amino acids. Written as DNA, the CDR3 is TGTGCCAGCAGTCGGGGACAGGGGGTCACTGAAGCTTTCTTT. Its protein is CASSRGQGVTEAFF.

Only a few counts were recorded for this clonotype. One end of the junction varies from germline; a read error may be responsible. The rearrangement links TRBV4-1 to TRBJ1-2; D is undetermined. The CDR3 runs 15 residues. The germline CDR1 and CDR2 sequences are MGHRA and YSYEKL. CDR3 in amino acids: CASSQERGTAYGYTF. The CDR3 nucleotides are TGTGCCAGCAGCCAAGAGCGGGGTACCGCTTATGGCTACACCTTC.

The chain uses TRBV4-3 and TRBJ2-7, with TRBD2 identical over 11 bases. Germline V gives CDR1 LGHNA, CDR2 YSLEER. This CDR3 is built from 19 residues. V dropped 2 bases and J dropped 3; count of bases not matched to a gene: 15. The DNA for the CDR3 is TGCGCCAGCAGCCAATCACTAGCGGGGGCCCGGCTTGGTTTCTACGAGCAGTACTTC. This encodes CASSQSLAGARLGFYEQYF.

The V call is TRBV19, the J call TRBJ1-5; 7 bases map to TRBD1. The CDR3 is 15 amino acids. Unmatched junction bases numbered 6, after V lost 1 base and J lost 6 bases. In germline, CDR1 is LNHDA, CDR2 SQIVND (reference sequence). The chain's CDR3 is CASSIGRAGGQPQHF. CDR3 DNA sequence: TGTGCCAGTAGTATAGGGAGAGCAGGGGGTCAGCCCCAGCATTTT.

This clonotype was seen only a few times. V gene TRBV7-6 combines with J gene TRBJ2-5; D is uncertain. V lost 1 base and J lost 1, with 10 bases in between. Germline V gene sequence: CDR1 SGHVS, CDR2 FNYEAQ. The CDR3 contains 15 residues. The DNA for the CDR3 is TGTGCCAGCAGCTTAGGGGCAGAAATCCAAGAGACCCAGTACTTC. Translated, it gives CASSLGAEIQETQYF.

V usage is TRBV29-1 and J usage is TRBJ1-2, with D unclear. This CDR3 is 16 amino acids long. The germline gives CDR1 SQVTM, CDR2 ANQGSEA. V was clipped by 4 bases and J by 0 bases, with 18 bases between them. CDR3 loop: CSVVIGSARANYGYTF. CDR3 DNA: TGCAGCGTTGTTATTGGTTCCGCTCGGGCTAACTATGGCTACACCTTC. The whole variable domain, remainder taken from reference TRBV29-1 and TRBJ1-2, is SAVISQKPSRDICQRGTSLTIQCQVDSQVTMMFWYRQQPGQSLTLIATANQGSEATYESGFVIDKFPISRPNLTFSTLTVSNMSPEDSSIYLCSVVIGSARANYGYTFGSGTRLTVV.

This clonotype was counted at least ten times. The rearrangement joins TRBV18 to TRBJ1-1, with D unresolved. The CDR3 runs to 14 residues. The V gene's germline CDR1 is KGHSH and CDR2 LQKENI. V was cut by 3 bases and J by 1 base, with 9 bases left in between. The CDR3 coding sequence is TGTGCCAGCTCACCCGGTTTAGCGAACACTGAAGCTTTCTTT. Its protein is CASSPGLANTEAFF.

This rearrangement joins TRBV28 to TRBJ2-1; no definite D call. Germline lookup yields CDR1 MDHEN and CDR2 SYDVKM. Trimming left V 5 bases short and J 9 bases short, with 23 bases between. The CDR3 extends over 16 amino acids. The CDR3 DNA reads TGTGCCAGCAGTCCGCTTTTGACCCCTCCCTTTGGTGAGCAGTTCTTC. Protein: CASSPLLTPPFGEQFF.

V gene TRBV29-1 combines with J gene TRBJ2-3; no clear D gene. V was shortened by 4 bases and J by 0 bases, with 8 bases between the two germline ends. Germline loops: CDR1 SQVTM, CDR2 ANQGSEA. The CDR3 is 13 residues long. CDR3 residues: CSVVVDSTDTQYF. Written as DNA, the CDR3 is TGCAGCGTTGTGGTTGACAGCACAGATACGCAGTATTTT.

V and J are TRBV19 and TRBJ1-2; 8 bases match TRBD1. The CDR3 has 15 amino acids. The junction had 13 bases not matched to a gene; V was cut back by 7 bases and J by 6 bases. Germline V lookup: CDR1 LNHDA, CDR2 SQIVND (reference sequence). CDR3 loop: CASTLSPGTGNGYTF. CDR3 coding DNA: TGTGCCAGTACCCTAAGCCCCGGGACAGGAAATGGCTACACCTTC.

Regarding this clonotype: Possible read error: a much larger clone is one base away. The chain links TRBV6-1 to TRBJ2-3, with unresolved D. Per the germline V gene, CDR1 is MNHNS and CDR2 is SASEGT. The CDR3 covers 12 residues. Trimming shortened V by 11 bases and J by 9 bases, and 18 bases separated the two germline ends. CDR3 sequence: CARQQSVGTQYF. DNA for the CDR3: TGTGCCCGCCAGCAATCAGTCGGGACGCAGTATTTT.

A note on this clonotype: One end of the junction does not line up with germline, which may come from a read error. The V call is TRBV12-3 or TRBV12-4, the J call TRBJ1-5; no definite D call. The CDR3 consists of 13 residues. CDR3 in amino acids: CASSPDSDQPHHF. For the CDR3, the DNA is TGTGCCAGCAGCCCTGACTCGGATCAGCCCCATCATTTT.

The chain carries TRBV4-1 and TRBJ1-1; D is uncertain. The CDR3 has 15 amino acids. Germline assignment: CDR1 MGHRA and CDR2 YSYEKL. V dropped 4 bases and J dropped 1 base, with 13 bases sitting between them. The CDR3 DNA is TGCGCCAGCAGCCGCCCTAAGGCAGGGAACACTGAAGCTTTCTTT. Translating gives CASSRPKAGNTEAFF.

In nucleotides, the CDR3 is TGTGCCAGCACCCAGGGCACGAACACTGAAGCTTTCTTT. This gives the protein CASTQGTNTEAFF. The chain employs TRBV2 and TRBJ1-1, with D perhaps matching TRBD1 (5 bases). With 7 bases removed from V and 1 base from J, the gap between germline ends came to 10 bases. This CDR3 is built from 13 residues. Germline V lookup: CDR1 SNHLY, CDR2 FYNNEI.

This clonotype was observed a few times. The CDR3 reads CASSPLPGTGRTGELFF. In nucleotides, the CDR3 is TGTGCCAGTAGTCCACTCCCCGGGACAGGGAGAACCGGGGAGCTGTTTTTT. J is TRBJ2-2 and V is TRBV19, with 9 bases fitting TRBD1. Trimming at V came to 5 bases and at J to 5 bases, leaving 12 bases not matched to a gene. The CDR3 extends over 17 amino acids. Germline CDR1 reads LNHDA; CDR2 reads SQIVND (reference sequence).

With regard to this clonotype: One end of the junction fails to match germline, which may point to a read error. The V call is TRBV11-2, the J call TRBJ1-4; 9 nucleotides match TRBD1. CDR3 length: 11 residues. Germline-derived CDR1 and CDR2 are SGHAT and FQNNGV. Written as DNA, the CDR3 is TGTGCCAGCAGCTTAGGGGACAGGGAAGTTTTT. It yields the protein CASSLGDREVF.